The TCR beta chain under discussion was sequenced for a study of identical twins. Of note for this clonotype: The antigen is not known.

V shed 7 bases and J shed 0 bases, with 15 bases lying between them. This CDR3 has 14 residues. Germline V gene data show CDR1 as SQVTM and CDR2 as ANQGSEA. General study results and limits: Fewer insertions characterized abundant cord blood beta clonotypes, whereas memory repertoires showed none. Out-of-frame alpha sequences common to twins exhibited a surplus of low generation probability.

Unique molecular identifiers were in the cDNA, with template-switch universal primer binding. Via MiXCR, TCRdb re-called the 5' RACE reads, giving one row per CDR3 protein. The sample lists roughly 720,000 distinct CDR3 sequences, roughly 18% seen once, with around 12% in the top ten. These data were also reused for a study on T cells expressing NK-cell markers. That report adds: The study did not resolve the HCMV specificity of expanded NKG2C+ T cell clones.

The sequence was obtained from a woman under 30 in good health. Sequences were obtained from PBMCs. V gene TRBV29-1 combines with J gene TRBJ1-1, with a weak D call TRBD1 (6 bases). The CDR3 DNA sequence: TGCAGCGCCAAGACGACAGGCATGAACACTGAAGCTTTCTTT. Translating gives CSAKTTGMNTEAFF.